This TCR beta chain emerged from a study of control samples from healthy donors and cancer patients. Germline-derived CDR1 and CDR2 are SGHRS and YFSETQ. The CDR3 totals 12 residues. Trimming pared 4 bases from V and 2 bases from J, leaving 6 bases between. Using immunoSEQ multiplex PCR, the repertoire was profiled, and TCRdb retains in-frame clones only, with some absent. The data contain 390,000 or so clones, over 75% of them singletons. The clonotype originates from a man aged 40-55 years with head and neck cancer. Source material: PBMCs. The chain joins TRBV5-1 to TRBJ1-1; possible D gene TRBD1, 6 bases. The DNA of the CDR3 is TGCGCCAGCAGCGGGGGCAACACTGAAGCTTTCTTT. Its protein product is CASSGGNTEAFF.